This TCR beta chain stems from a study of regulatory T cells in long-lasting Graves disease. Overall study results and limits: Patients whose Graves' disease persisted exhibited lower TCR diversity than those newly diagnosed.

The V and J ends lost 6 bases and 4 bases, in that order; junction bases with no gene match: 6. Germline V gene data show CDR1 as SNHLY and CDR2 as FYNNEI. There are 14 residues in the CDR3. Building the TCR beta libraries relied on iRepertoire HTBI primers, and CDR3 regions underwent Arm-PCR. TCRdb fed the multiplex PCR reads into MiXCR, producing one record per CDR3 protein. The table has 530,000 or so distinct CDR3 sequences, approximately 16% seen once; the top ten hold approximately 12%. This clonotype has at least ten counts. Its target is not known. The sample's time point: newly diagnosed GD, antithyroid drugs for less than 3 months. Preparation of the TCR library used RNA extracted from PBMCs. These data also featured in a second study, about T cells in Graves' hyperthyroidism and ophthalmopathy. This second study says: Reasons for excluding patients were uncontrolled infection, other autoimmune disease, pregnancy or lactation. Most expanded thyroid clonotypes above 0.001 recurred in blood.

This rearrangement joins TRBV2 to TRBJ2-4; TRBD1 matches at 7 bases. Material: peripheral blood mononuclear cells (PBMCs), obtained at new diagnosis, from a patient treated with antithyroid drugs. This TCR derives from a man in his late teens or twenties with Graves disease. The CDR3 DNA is TGTGCCAGCAGATACGGGACAGATAAAAACATTCAGTACTTC. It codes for CASRYGTDKNIQYF.